A selection of T cell receptor beta chains follows, all from one sample in a study of T cell responses to AZD1222 COVID-19 vaccine. Sequenced by immunoSEQ multiplex PCR; TCRdb stores in-frame clones only, minus some. Of approximately 150,000 clones listed, just under 95% are singletons. The sample here was peripheral blood, taken on day 0 of AZD1222 vaccination. The receptors come from an adult in good health. The CDR3 runs from the conserved cysteine through the conserved F or W. The D gene is left open where the match is weak. Where a row states a size, it is once, few, many or the class of an expanded clone; other rows omit it.

length	J	V	D	size	DNA	CDR3
16	TRBJ1-2	TRBV6-6	NA	once	TGTGCCAGCAGTTATGGGTCGAGCAGGGTGGTCTCTGGCTACACCTTC	CASSYGSSRVVSGYTF
17	TRBJ2-2	TRBV11-2	NA	NA	TGTGCCAGCAGCTTAGGAGGGGGGACAGAGAACACCGGGGAGCTGTTTTTT	CASSLGGGTENTGELFF
14	TRBJ2-1	TRBV3-1/TRBV3-2	NA	NA	TGTGCCAGCAGCCAAAACGGAAGGGCAGCTTCCCTGTTCTTC	CASSQNGRAASLFF
16	TRBJ1-2	TRBV4-2	TRBD1	NA	TGTGCCAGCAGCCAAGAAAAGGGGGGGACAGGGGATGGCTACACCTTC	CASSQEKGGTGDGYTF
17	TRBJ2-1	TRBV18	NA	NA	TGTGCCAGCTCACCACTGGTTGGCGGAACCTCCTACAATGAGCAGTTCTTC	CASSPLVGGTSYNEQFF
13	TRBJ1-1	TRBV5-5	NA	NA	TGTGCCAGCAGGCCTAAGGTGGGGGCTGAAGCTTTCTTT	CASRPKVGAEAFF
18	TRBJ2-7	TRBV4-1	NA	NA	TGCGCCAGCAGCCAAGAGGGGGCAGGCCGAGGCTACCCCTACGAGCAGTACTTC	CASSQEGAGRGYPYEQYF
12	TRBJ1-2	TRBV3-1/TRBV3-2	NA	NA	TGTGCCAGCAGCCGAGGGGCTAGAGGCTACACCTTC	CASSRGARGYTF
15	TRBJ2-1	TRBV6-5	TRBD2	NA	TGTGCCAGCAGTTACCTAGCGGGGCAATACAATGAGCAGTTCTTC	CASSYLAGQYNEQFF
14	TRBJ2-3	TRBV2	TRBD2	once	TGTGCCAGCAGCCATAGCGGGGGGTGGGATACGCAGTATTTT	CASSHSGGWDTQYF
15	TRBJ2-7	TRBV18	NA	NA	TGTGCCAGCTCACCACCTGGGGCCTCTACCTACGAGCAGTACTTC	CASSPPGASTYEQYF
15	TRBJ1-6	TRBV7-3	NA	once	TGTGCCAGCAGCTTAGCGGGGCTAGGGAATTCACCCCTCCACTTT	CASSLAGLGNSPLHF
14	TRBJ2-7	TRBV6-5	NA	few	TGTGCCAGCACGCATGGAGCTTTTGGGTACGAGCAGTACTTC	CASTHGAFGYEQYF
11	TRBJ2-5	TRBV7-9	NA	few	TGTGCCAGCAGCTTCAAAGAGACCCAGTACTTC	CASSFKETQYF
14	TRBJ1-5	TRBV30	NA	once	TGTGCCTGGAGTGTACAGGGCGGCAATCAGCCCCAGCATTTT	CAWSVQGGNQPQHF
14	TRBJ1-5	TRBV24-1	TRBD1	NA	TGTGCCACCAGGGAGACAGGGGGGGACCAGCCCCAGCATTTT	CATRETGGDQPQHF
17	TRBJ1-4	TRBV6-6	TRBD1	NA	TGTGCCAGCAGTCAAAGCAGGGGACAGATGATGAGTGAAAAACTGTTTTTT	CASSQSRGQMMSEKLFF
16	TRBJ2-1	TRBV2	NA	NA	TGTGCCAGCTACCGGGGCGGGGCGAGCTCCTACAATGAGCAGTTCTTC	CASYRGGASSYNEQFF
14	TRBJ2-1	TRBV19	TRBD2	NA	TGTGCCAGTAGGACTAGCGGGAGGGCCAATGAGCAGTTCTTC	CASRTSGRANEQFF
13	TRBJ2-7	TRBV4-1	NA	NA	TGCGCCAGCAGCCAAGTTAGGAGCGTGGAGCAGTACTTC	CASSQVRSVEQYF
13	TRBJ2-7	TRBV4-1	NA	NA	TGCGCCAGCAGCCGGGCAGGGACCTACGAGCAGTACTTC	CASSRAGTYEQYF
15	TRBJ2-5	TRBV5-1	NA	NA	TGCGCCAGCAGAAATAGTCAGGGGTACCAAGAGACCCAGTACTTC	CASRNSQGYQETQYF
13	TRBJ1-2	TRBV28	TRBD1	once	TGTGCCAGCAGTCCCCTGGACAGGGCTGGCTACACCTTC	CASSPLDRAGYTF
13	TRBJ2-5	TRBV5-1	NA	NA	TGCGCCAGCAGCTTGGGGGCCCAAGAGACCCAGTACTTC	CASSLGAQETQYF
15	TRBJ2-7	TRBV4-1	TRBD1	NA	TGCGCCAGCAGCCAAGAAGGACAGGGGGCATCCGAGCAGTACTTC	CASSQEGQGASEQYF
15	TRBJ2-7	TRBV5-1	NA	NA	TGCGCCAGCAGCTTGAATGGGTGGGTCTTGAACGAGCAGTACTTC	CASSLNGWVLNEQYF
18	TRBJ2-4	TRBV5-6	NA	NA	TGTGCCAGCAGCTTGGAGAGGACCGACAGATTAGCCAAAAACATTCAGTACTTC	CASSLERTDRLAKNIQYF
14	TRBJ1-5	TRBV2	TRBD1	NA	TGTGCCAGCAGTGATGGACAGGGCAATCAGCCCCAGCATTTT	CASSDGQGNQPQHF
11	TRBJ2-2	TRBV5-1	NA	NA	TGCGCCAGCAGCTTGGCCGGGGAGCTGTTTTTT	CASSLAGELFF
18	TRBJ1-1	TRBV24-1	NA	NA	TGTGCCACCAGTGAACATGAATCTTTAAGGGGGGCTAACACTGAAGCTTTCTTT	CATSEHESLRGANTEAFF
16	TRBJ1-1	TRBV15	TRBD1	NA	TGTGCCACCAGCAGAACCCGGGACAGGGTGGGGACTGAAGCTTTCTTT	CATSRTRDRVGTEAFF
14	TRBJ1-4	TRBV18	NA	NA	TGTGCCAGCTCACCCCAGGGGCCGAATGAAAAACTGTTTTTT	CASSPQGPNEKLFF
15	TRBJ1-1	TRBV4-1	TRBD1	NA	TGCGCCAGCCGAAACCGGGGACAGATAAATAATGAAGCTTTCTTT	CASRNRGQINNEAFF
16	TRBJ2-3	TRBV4-1	TRBD2	NA	TGCGCCAGCAGCCCACAGATGAGCGGGAGGATAGATACGCAGTATTTT	CASSPQMSGRIDTQYF
15	TRBJ1-2	TRBV9	TRBD1	once	TGTGCCAGCAGCGTTGGGGACAGTCAAAACTATGGCTACACCTTC	CASSVGDSQNYGYTF
13	TRBJ2-7	TRBV10-3	NA	once	TGTGCCATCAGGGCCGGGACTTCGTACGAGCAGTACTTC	CAIRAGTSYEQYF
13	TRBJ2-2	TRBV6-5	NA	NA	TGTGCCAGCAGCCTGGGGGTGACCGGGGAGCTGTTTTTT	CASSLGVTGELFF
15	TRBJ1-1	TRBV29-1	TRBD1	NA	TGCAGCGTTGAAGATTTGGGGACAGGGAAGGCTGAAGCTTTCTTT	CSVEDLGTGKAEAFF
14	TRBJ1-5	TRBV7-2	NA	once	TGTGCCAGCAGCTTGAGGCAGGGAGATCAGCCCCAGCATTTT	CASSLRQGDQPQHF
14	TRBJ2-1	TRBV7-9	TRBD2	NA	TGTGCCAGCAGCAAATTAAATAGCGGGGTAGAGCAGTTCTTC	CASSKLNSGVEQFF
14	TRBJ2-6	TRBV12-5	NA	many	TGTGCTAGTGGCTCTTTTTCTGGGGCCAACGTCCTGACTTTC	CASGSFSGANVLTF
13	TRBJ2-7	TRBV5-4	NA	NA	TGTGCCAGCAGCTTCGGCGGGATCTACGAGCAGTACTTC	CASSFGGIYEQYF
16	TRBJ1-1	TRBV6-2/TRBV6-3	NA	NA	NA	CASSSSLGRANTEAFF
16	TRBJ2-7	TRBV3-1/TRBV3-2	TRBD2	NA	TGTGCCAGCAGCACACCGCGTGAGCGGGAGGACCACGAGCAGTACTTC	CASSTPREREDHEQYF
19	TRBJ2-4	TRBV7-3	TRBD2	NA	TGTGCCAGCAGCTTAACGCCTCCACTAGCGGGTGGAGCCAAAAACATTCAGTACTTC	CASSLTPPLAGGAKNIQYF
14	TRBJ2-7	TRBV5-6	NA	NA	TGTGCCAGCAGCCTTTCGGGTCCATTCTACGAGCAGTACTTC	CASSLSGPFYEQYF
15	TRBJ1-1	TRBV1	NA	NA	TGCACCAGCAGCCAGGGACAGGGAATGGACACTGAAGCTTTCTTT	CTSSQGQGMDTEAFF
16	TRBJ2-7	TRBV4-1	NA	once	TGCGCCAGCAGCCAAGCTTTGGGAGGAACTCACTACGAGCAGTACTTC	CASSQALGGTHYEQYF